The 17 T cell receptor beta chains below come from one sample, sequenced in a study of radiotherapy plus CTLA-4 blockade in lung cancer. The protocol was immunoSEQ multiplex PCR, while the TCRdb copy is restricted to in-frame clones and leaves out a portion. The sample carries 80,000 to 100,000 clones, around nine tenths recorded once. This specimen consisted of peripheral blood, obtained from a patient treated with radiotherapy plus ipilimumab. The receptors come from a human donor with non-small cell lung cancer that progressed on radiotherapy plus ipilimumab.

This rearrangement joins TRBV19 to TRBJ1-2; maybe TRBD1 (6 bases). Germline assignment: CDR1 LNHDA and CDR2 SQIVND (reference sequence). The CDR3 runs 12 residues. V dropped 3 bases and J dropped 5 bases, with 7 bases sitting between them. CDR3 protein: CASSITGYGYTF. CDR3 coding DNA: TGTGCCAGTAGTATTACAGGGTATGGCTACACCTTC.

The chain carries TRBV19 and TRBJ2-1; D is undetermined. The CDR3 contains 13 residues. Trimming stripped 3 bases from V and 7 bases from J, with 10 bases between. The germline gives CDR1 LNHDA, CDR2 SQIVND (reference sequence). DNA of the CDR3: TGTGCCAGTAGTATGGCTACCTTAAATGAGCAGTTCTTC. It translates to CASSMATLNEQFF.

The genes are TRBV2 and TRBJ1-1; D gene ambiguous. Germline CDR1 SNHLY, CDR2 FYNNEI. Trimming removed 2 bases at V and 5 bases at J, with 12 bases between. The CDR3 loop spans 14 amino acids. CDR3 sequence (DNA): TGTGCCAGCAGTGAATTTCGCCTCATAACTGAAGCTTTCTTT. Protein product: CASSEFRLITEAFF.

The table lists this clone with a count of one. The rearrangement uses TRBV6-1 and TRBJ2-3; no reliable D call. The CDR3 spans 13 residues. V dropped 9 bases and J dropped 4 bases, with 14 bases sitting between them. CDR1 and CDR2 (germline): MNHNS, SASEGT. This CDR3 is CASNLGLADTQYF. Written as DNA, the CDR3 is TGTGCCAGTAATTTGGGATTGGCAGATACGCAGTATTTT.

The chain couples TRBV19 to TRBJ2-2; 13 bases map to TRBD2. The V and J ends lost 5 bases and 0 bases, in that order; junction bases with no gene match: 6. CDR1 is LNHDA and CDR2 is SQIVND in the germline V gene (reference sequence). This CDR3 is built from 18 residues. The CDR3: CASSQGLAGRANTGELFF. Written as DNA, the CDR3 is TGTGCCAGTAGTCAGGGACTAGCGGGAAGAGCGAACACCGGGGAGCTGTTTTTT.

The gene calls are TRBV6-1 and TRBJ1-4; D not resolved. The germline gives CDR1 MNHNS, CDR2 SASEGT. Trimming removed 2 bases at V and 4 bases at J, with 14 bases between. The CDR3 is made up of 16 amino acids. CDR3 amino acids: CASSEMSGRSNEKLFF. The DNA of the CDR3 is TGTGCCAGCAGTGAAATGTCGGGTAGGAGTAATGAAAAACTGTTTTTT.

V and J are TRBV7-9 and TRBJ2-5; perhaps D is TRBD1 or TRBD2 (5 bases each). Trimming took 0 bases from V and 5 from J, leaving 10 bases between them. The CDR3 runs to 14 residues. Germline CDR1 and CDR2: SEHNR and FQNEAQ (reference sequence). CDR3 nucleotide sequence: TGTGCCAGCAGCTTAGCCGGGGCTTCGGAGACCCAGTACTTC. Translation: CASSLAGASETQYF.

This clone was recorded once. V usage is TRBV9 and J usage is TRBJ2-3, with TRBD2 matching 7 bases. Germline assignment: CDR1 SGDLS and CDR2 YYNGEE. J lost 3 bases, V lost 0 bases, and 7 bases had no gene match. The CDR3 is 16 residues long. The CDR3 nucleotides read TGTGCCAGCAGCGTAGGGGAGGGCGGGAGAACAGATACGCAGTATTTT. The encoded protein is CASSVGEGGRTDTQYF.

The chain recombines TRBV2 with TRBJ2-5; TRBD1 might be the D (5 bases). V was clipped by 2 bases and J by 7 bases, with 8 bases between them. CDR1 and CDR2 (germline): SNHLY, FYNNEI. This CDR3 region has 12 residues. CDR3 in amino acids: CASSERGLTQYF. The CDR3 nucleotides are TGTGCCAGCAGTGAAAGGGGTTTGACCCAGTACTTC.

J is TRBJ2-7 and V is TRBV14; no clear D. The germline CDR1 and CDR2 sequences are SGHDN and FVKESK. The CDR3 has 15 amino acids. Trimming pared 1 base from V and 2 bases from J, leaving 12 bases between. The CDR3 region has the DNA TGTGCCAGCAGCCAAGGGGCATTCACCACCTACGAGCAGTACTTC. Its protein is CASSQGAFTTYEQYF.

The rearrangement uses TRBV27 and TRBJ1-5, with TRBD1 as a possible D gene (5 bases). This CDR3 has 13 amino acids. The V gene's germline CDR1 is MNHEY and CDR2 SMNVEV (reference sequence). The V and J ends lost 4 bases and 7 bases respectively, with 11 bases between them. The CDR3 region is CASSWGLGQPQHF. The CDR3, as DNA: TGTGCCAGCAGTTGGGGCCTAGGGCAGCCCCAGCATTTT.

The J gene is TRBJ2-1, the V gene TRBV6-6, with D maybe TRBD2 (6 bases). The CDR3 is made up of 15 amino acids. Germline V gene lookup returns CDR1 MNHNY and CDR2 SVGAGI (reference sequence). V lost 5 bases and J 8 bases, leaving 19 bases between the germline ends. In DNA, the CDR3 is TGTGCCAGCAGTCCGCCCGGAGGGGAGACGTATGAGCAGTTCTTC. It is translated as CASSPPGGETYEQFF.

This rearrangement joins TRBV2 to TRBJ1-4; 7 bases line up with TRBD1. This CDR3 spans 15 amino acids. Germline CDR1 is SNHLY and CDR2 is FYNNEI. V was clipped by 7 bases and J by 5 bases; unmatched bases: 10. CDR3 in DNA: TGTGCCAGCACCGAGCGGACAGGAAGGAATGAAAAACTGTTTTTT. It specifies CASTERTGRNEKLFF.

V gene TRBV29-1 combines with J gene TRBJ2-2; D not certain. Trimming pared 7 bases from V and 7 bases from J, leaving 7 bases between. CDR3 size: 10 residues. In germline, CDR1 is SQVTM, CDR2 ANQGSEA. The CDR3, as DNA: TGCAGCGCCATGGTCGGGGAGCTGTTTTTT. Encoded protein: CSAMVGELFF.

The table lists this clone with a few counts. V is TRBV19 and J is TRBJ1-3, with D possibly TRBD1 on 6 matching bases. Germline CDR1 and CDR2: LNHDA and SQIVND (reference sequence). The CDR3 sequence is 15 residues long. The germline V and J ends were trimmed by 9 bases and 2 bases, with 17 bases remaining between them. The CDR3 is CASRGGQQAGNTIYF. CDR3 nucleotide sequence: TGTGCCAGCCGTGGGGGCCAACAGGCTGGAAACACCATATATTTT. The whole variable domain, remainder taken from reference TRBV19 and TRBJ1-3, is DGGITQSPKYLFRKEGQNVTLSCEQNLNHDAMYWYRQDPGQGLRLIYYSQIVNDFQKGDIAEGYSVSREKKESFPLTVTSAQKNPTAFYLCASRGGQQAGNTIYFGEGSWLTVV.

The gene calls are TRBV7-2 and TRBJ2-3; TRBD2 matches at 7 bases. The germline V gene has CDR1 SGHTA and CDR2 FQGNSA. V was pared by 5 bases and J by 0 bases, with 5 bases of the junction left unmatched. The CDR3 is 15 residues long. The CDR3 loop reads CASSGGDLSTDTQYF. The CDR3 coding sequence is TGTGCCAGCAGCGGGGGGGACCTCAGCACAGATACGCAGTATTTT.

V usage is TRBV5-1 and J usage is TRBJ1-3; tentatively, D is TRBD1 (6 bases). This CDR3 is built from 16 residues. Germline CDR1 reads SGHRS; CDR2 reads YFSETQ. Trimming removed 2 bases from V and 0 bases from J, with 12 bases in between. CDR3 residues: CASSFTGAPSGNTIYF. The CDR3 DNA is TGCGCCAGCAGCTTCACGGGGGCGCCCTCTGGAAACACCATATATTTT.